One sample yielded the 23 T cell receptor beta chains listed below, sequenced in a study of blood T cell repertoires in COVID-19. The repertoire was sequenced with immunoSEQ multiplex PCR; TCRdb's copy has only in-frame clones and lacks some. The data hold 270,000 or so clones, with about 91% observed a single time. Sample: peripheral blood. All receptors come from a woman aged 40 to 50 who had recovered from COVID-19.

The CDR3 is CASSQGLNGWETQYF. In nucleotides, the CDR3 is TGTGCCAGCAGCCAAGGTCTTAATGGCTGGGAGACCCAGTACTTC. The J gene is TRBJ2-5, the V gene TRBV3-1 (or the pseudogene TRBV3-2); D remains ambiguous. The CDR3 consists of 15 residues. Germline loops: CDR1 LGHDT, CDR2 YNNKEL (reference sequence). Trimming took off 1 base at V and 5 bases at J, with 14 bases between the two ends.

V is TRBV7-6 and J is TRBJ2-3, with TRBD2 as a possible D gene (5 bases). The CDR3 is made up of 15 amino acids. The germline V and J ends were trimmed by 1 base and 3 bases, with 11 bases remaining between them. CDR1 is SGHVS and CDR2 is FNYEAQ in the germline V gene. The CDR3 region is CASSLDGRETDTQYF. CDR3 nucleotide sequence: TGTGCCAGCAGCTTAGATGGCCGGGAAACAGATACGCAGTATTTT.

The rearrangement joins TRBV29-1 to TRBJ1-1, with D possibly being TRBD1 (5 bases). The CDR3 spans 12 residues. Between the trimmed V and J ends, which lost 2 bases and 6 bases, there was a span of 10 bases. Germline V gene lookup returns CDR1 SQVTM and CDR2 ANQGSEA. The CDR3 DNA is TGCAGCGTTGAAACCGACAGTTCTGAAGCTTTCTTT. Protein product: CSVETDSSEAFF.

V and J are TRBV19 and TRBJ2-1; 10 positions match TRBD2. The CDR3 spans 15 residues. The germline gives CDR1 LNHDA, CDR2 SQIVND (reference sequence). V was pared by 7 bases and J by 3 bases, with 6 bases of the junction left unmatched. CDR3 in amino acids: CASKPGTSVYNEQFF. The CDR3 coding sequence is TGTGCCAGTAAACCCGGGACTAGCGTCTACAATGAGCAGTTCTTC.

V gene TRBV12-3 or TRBV12-4 combines with J gene TRBJ2-1, with D perhaps TRBD2 (5 bases). This CDR3 spans 13 amino acids. V lost 4 bases to trimming and J lost 1 base, with 5 bases between them. In nucleotides, the CDR3 is TGTGCCAGCAGTTCGGGGTCCTACAATGAGCAGTTCTTC. It codes for CASSSGSYNEQFF.

V usage is TRBV21-1 and J usage is TRBJ2-7; TRBD2, the D gene given by the table, was not confirmed from the DNA. TRBV21-1 is a documented pseudogene. The CDR3 extends over 14 amino acids. The CDR3 is CASSNPDRGDEQYV. The CDR3 DNA reads TGTGCCAGCAGCAACCCGGATCGCGGAGACGAGCAGTACGTC.

The V gene is TRBV6-5, the J gene TRBJ1-2; 11 positions agree with TRBD1. Germline loops: CDR1 MNHEY, CDR2 SVGAGI. The V gene end was trimmed by 6 bases and the J gene end by 6 bases; junction bases not matched to a gene: 3. CDR3 size: 13 residues. CDR3 DNA: TGTGCCAGCAGCGGGACAGGGGGTCATGGCTACACCTTC. Amino acid sequence: CASSGTGGHGYTF.

This chain links TRBV21-1 with TRBJ2-5; the tabulated D call, TRBD1, remains unverified against the DNA. TRBV21-1 is flagged as a pseudogene. This CDR3 comprises 17 residues. The CDR3 nucleotides read TGTGCCAGCAGCAAAAGAGTCAGGGATCGAGGCCAAGAGACCCAGTACTTC. Translation: CASSKRVRDRGQETQYF.

The chain uses TRBV5-4 and TRBJ1-2, with TRBD1 matching 10 bases. CDR3 length: 16 residues. The germline V gene has CDR1 SGHNT and CDR2 YYREEE (reference sequence). The J segment lost 1 base and the V segment lost 3 bases, leaving 6 bases of the junction unmatched. CDR3 amino acids: CASSSSGQGGNYGYTF. The CDR3 DNA sequence: TGTGCCAGCAGCTCGAGCGGACAGGGGGGTAACTATGGCTACACCTTC.

V is TRBV28 and J is TRBJ1-5, with TRBD1 as a possible D gene (6 bases). V lost 5 bases to trimming and J lost 4 bases, with 15 bases between them. The CDR3 spans 15 residues. Germline-derived CDR1 and CDR2 are MDHEN and SYDVKM. As DNA, the CDR3 is TGTGCCAGCAGTACAACAGGGTTGGGGAATCAGCCCCAGCATTTT. Encoded protein: CASSTTGLGNQPQHF.

Worth noting for this clone: At one of its ends the junction is not consistent with the germline gene, which may arise from a read error. V gene TRBV19 combines with J gene TRBJ1-1; 8 nucleotides agree with TRBD1. The CDR3 consists of 13 residues. Germline assignment: CDR1 LNHDA and CDR2 SQIVND (reference sequence). The CDR3 DNA reads TGTGCCAGTAGTATGGGCACAGGGGGAGGATGGAGCTTT. Its protein product is CASSMGTGGGWSF.

V is TRBV10-3 and J is TRBJ1-4; TRBD1 matches at 8 bases. This CDR3 is built from 15 residues. With 4 bases clipped from V and 6 bases from J, the junction kept 7 bases outside the gene matches. CDR1 is ENHRY, CDR2 SYGVKD, per germline. CDR3: CAISAGTGGYEKLFF. CDR3 DNA sequence: TGTGCCATCAGTGCCGGGACAGGAGGATATGAAAAACTGTTTTTT.

The chain combines TRBV4-3 with TRBJ1-6; D is possibly TRBD1 (6 bases). The CDR3 is made up of 14 amino acids. Between the trimmed V and J ends, which lost 1 base and 8 bases, there was a span of 9 bases. Germline CDR1 LGHNA, CDR2 YSLEER. The CDR3 DNA sequence: TGCGCCAGCAGCCAAGGCGGACAGCATTCACCCCTCCACTTT. Encoded protein: CASSQGGQHSPLHF.

In its sample, this clone was seen a few times. V and J are TRBV9 and TRBJ2-1; 9 bases are shared with TRBD2. The CDR3 sequence is 15 residues long. Trimming cost V 2 bases and J 8 bases; bases outside gene matches: 8. CDR1 is SGDLS and CDR2 is YYNGEE in the germline V gene. Written as DNA, the CDR3 is TGTGCCAGCAGCGTGGGGACTAGCCTTATCTATGAGCAGTTCTTC. Its translation is CASSVGTSLIYEQFF.

The chain is built from TRBV7-9 and TRBJ1-2; no reliable D call. The CDR3 length is 15 residues. V shed 0 bases and J shed 4 bases, with 12 bases lying between them. CDR1 is SEHNR and CDR2 is FQNEAQ in the germline V gene (reference sequence). Here the CDR3 reads CASSLAVGRTYGYTF. DNA for the CDR3: TGTGCCAGCAGCTTAGCGGTTGGGAGGACCTATGGCTACACCTTC.

The rearrangement links TRBV24-1 to TRBJ1-1, with D uncertain. The CDR3 runs 14 residues. Trimming removed 4 bases from V and 11 bases from J, with 19 bases in between. Germline CDR1 reads KGHDR; CDR2 reads SFDVKD. This CDR3 reads CATSDAGSAGGAFF. The CDR3 nucleotides are TGTGCCACCAGTGACGCCGGGAGCGCCGGTGGGGCTTTCTTT.

The sample holds one count of this clone. The chain combines TRBV11-2 with TRBJ1-4; D is ambiguous. Germline loops: CDR1 SGHAT, CDR2 FQNNGV. Trimming left V 1 base short and J 7 bases short, with 10 bases between. This CDR3 has 14 residues. DNA for the CDR3: TGTGCCAGCAGCTTAGGTGGGCCATTTGAAAAACTGTTTTTT. Translation: CASSLGGPFEKLFF.

The genes are TRBV4-3 and TRBJ1-2; TRBD1 agrees at 9 bases. With 6 bases clipped from V and 3 bases from J, the junction kept 5 bases outside the gene matches. This CDR3 spans 14 amino acids. The germline V gene encodes CDR1 LGHNA and CDR2 YSLEER. CDR3 in DNA: TGCGCCAGCAGTCCGGGACAGGGAGACTATGGCTACACCTTC. Amino acids: CASSPGQGDYGYTF.

The chain employs TRBV25-1 and TRBJ1-6; D uncertain. In germline, CDR1 is MGHDK, CDR2 SYGVNS. V was trimmed by 3 bases and J by 8 bases, leaving 5 bases between them. CDR3 size: 12 residues. The CDR3 here is CASSDPYSPLHF. The CDR3 DNA follows: TGTGCCAGCAGTGACCCGTATTCACCCCTCCACTTT.

This chain connects TRBV18 to TRBJ2-5, with 12 bases matching TRBD2. The CDR3 sequence is 15 residues long. Trimming at V came to 6 bases and at J to 5 bases, leaving 7 bases not matched to a gene. CDR1 and CDR2 from the germline V gene are KGHSH and LQKENI. The chain's CDR3 is CASSETSGSSETQYF. The CDR3 DNA reads TGTGCCAGCTCGGAGACTAGCGGGAGTTCGGAGACCCAGTACTTC.

The genes are TRBV10-1 and TRBJ2-7; TRBD2 aligns across 10 bases. Trimming removed 8 bases from V and 4 bases from J; junction bases left unmatched: 20. CDR3 length: 18 amino acids. CDR1 and CDR2 (germline): WNHNN, SYGVQD (reference sequence). The CDR3 nucleotides are TGCGCCAGCGAAATACTAGGGGTAGCGGGGGGCCAGAGATACGAGCAGTACGTC. It codes for CASEILGVAGGQRYEQYV.

V usage is TRBV2 and J usage is TRBJ1-1; D gene uncertain. Germline V gene data show CDR1 as SNHLY and CDR2 as FYNNEI. The CDR3 loop spans 14 amino acids. Trimming removed 3 bases from V and 5 bases from J, with 13 bases in between. The CDR3 here is CASSEPVLGTEAFF. Written as DNA, the CDR3 is TGTGCCAGCAGTGAGCCGGTCCTCGGGACTGAAGCTTTCTTT.

This clone has just one count. The V call is TRBV7-8, the J call TRBJ1-4, with unresolved D. The V gene lost 5 bases and the J gene lost 0 bases, with 13 bases spanning the gap. CDR3 length: 16 residues. Germline CDR1 reads SGHVS; CDR2 reads FQNEAQ. CDR3 nucleotide sequence: TGTGCCAGCAGCCTCTCGGCGAGGGCAACTAATGAAAAACTGTTTTTT. Encoded protein: CASSLSARATNEKLFF.